These 14 T cell receptor beta chains came from one sample sequenced in a study of cytomegalovirus exposure and HLA in healthy donors. Profiled with immunoSEQ multiplex PCR; TCRdb holds only in-frame clones, not every one. The table has around 160,000 clones, 85% seen once; the top ten hold approximately 2.3%. Sequenced material: PBMCs. Receptors were obtained from a man under 40 in good health and CMV-seropositive.

This chain links TRBV27 with TRBJ1-2; 7 nucleotides match TRBD1. The J segment lost 4 bases and the V segment lost 5 bases, leaving 10 bases of the junction unmatched. Germline lookup yields CDR1 MNHEY and CDR2 SMNVEV (reference sequence). This CDR3 contains 15 residues. The DNA of the CDR3 is TGTGCCAGCAGTCGAGACAGGGCAAATCCCTATGGCTACACCTTC. This sequence encodes CASSRDRANPYGYTF.

The chain uses TRBV6-1 and TRBJ1-1; D is unclear. Germline assignment: CDR1 MNHNS and CDR2 SASEGT. Trimming took 7 bases from V and 8 from J, leaving 11 bases between them. CDR3 size: 11 residues. The CDR3 DNA sequence: TGTGCCAGCATGGTAATGAGGGAAGCTTTCTTT. Protein: CASMVMREAFF.

The genes are TRBV11-3 and TRBJ1-1; TRBD1 matches at 7 bases. Per germline, CDR1 SGHNT and CDR2 YENEEA. CDR3 size: 13 residues. The junction had 6 bases not matched to a gene; V was cut back by 4 bases and J by 7 bases. Written as DNA, the CDR3 is TGTGCCAGCAGCTCAAGGGGGCGAGGTGAAGCTTTCTTT. This translates into CASSSRGRGEAFF.

J is TRBJ2-7 and V is TRBV7-2, with D hard to call. In germline, CDR1 is SGHTA, CDR2 FQGNSA. V was trimmed by 0 bases and J by 0 bases, leaving 18 bases between them. The CDR3 totals 18 residues. The CDR3 spells CASSLARSSATYSYEQYF. The CDR3 nucleotides read TGTGCCAGCAGCTTAGCGCGTTCATCCGCAACTTACTCCTACGAGCAGTACTTC.

This clone occurred once. J is TRBJ2-2 and V is TRBV9, with 11 bases fitting TRBD2. Germline V CDR1 and CDR2: SGDLS, YYNGEE. The CDR3 is 16 amino acids. With V trimmed by 0 bases and J by 6 bases, 4 bases remained unmatched. The CDR3 nucleotides read TGTGCCAGCAGCGTAGTAGGTAGCGGGGGGGCCGGGGAGCTGTTTTTT. This encodes CASSVVGSGGAGELFF.

This clone was detected once. CDR3 nucleotide sequence: TGTGCCAGCAGCCTACTAGCGGGGGAGGGAAATGAGCAGTTCTTC. It yields the protein CASSLLAGEGNEQFF. The J gene is TRBJ2-1, the V gene TRBV7-2; 11 bases fit TRBD2. CDR1 and CDR2 from the germline V gene are SGHTA and FQGNSA. J was trimmed by 7 bases and V by 5 bases; bases with no gene match: 7. This CDR3 comprises 15 residues.

In its sample, this clone was seen many times. The chain uses TRBV5-4 and TRBJ2-3; maybe TRBD2 (7 bases). Germline V CDR1 and CDR2: SGHNT, YYREEE (reference sequence). V dropped 1 base and J dropped 2 bases, with 17 bases sitting between them. The CDR3 is 17 amino acids. CDR3 DNA sequence: TGTGCCAGCAGCTTGTTAGGGGGGGGGCGCACCACAGATACGCAGTATTTT. Its protein is CASSLLGGGRTTDTQYF.

This clone occurred once. This chain's CDR3 is CASSLGRTGGQETQYF. CDR3 nucleotides: TGCGCCAGCAGCTTGGGGCGGACAGGGGGCCAAGAGACCCAGTACTTC. The rearrangement links TRBV5-1 to TRBJ2-5; 10 nucleotides line up with TRBD1. The V and J ends lost 0 bases and 1 base, in that order; junction bases with no gene match: 3. The CDR3 length is 16 residues. In germline, CDR1 is SGHRS, CDR2 YFSETQ.

The CDR3 is CASSLQGDNQPQHF. The CDR3 DNA sequence: TGTGCCAGCAGCTTACAGGGGGACAATCAGCCCCAGCATTTT. The J gene is TRBJ1-5, the V gene TRBV5-8; 8 positions match TRBD1. Germline CDR1 and CDR2: SGHTS and YDEGEE. J was trimmed by 3 bases and V by 2 bases; bases with no gene match: 1. The CDR3 is 14 amino acids.

V and J are TRBV30 and TRBJ2-7; 8 nucleotides line up with TRBD2. The CDR3 covers 12 residues. The trim removed 3 bases at V and 7 bases at J, leaving 5 bases unmatched. Germline CDR1 reads GTSNPN; CDR2 reads SVGIG (reference sequence). CDR3 nucleotide sequence: TGTGCCTGGAGGCGGGGGGCGGGTGAGCAGTACTTC. Translating it yields CAWRRGAGEQYF.

The chain carries TRBV4-3 and TRBJ2-2, with TRBD2 identical over 9 bases. The germline V gene has CDR1 LGHNA and CDR2 YSLEER. The CDR3 covers 17 residues. J gave up 0 bases and V 2 bases, and 4 bases lay outside the gene matches. The CDR3 bases are TGCGCCAGCAGCCAAAAGGCGGGGGGGCCGAACACCGGGGAGCTGTTTTTT. This sequence encodes CASSQKAGGPNTGELFF.

About this clone itself: Distinct nucleotide sequences in the sample also encode this CDR3. J is TRBJ2-1 and V is TRBV11-3; 7 bases match TRBD2. Per the germline V gene, CDR1 is SGHNT and CDR2 is YENEEA. V lost 4 bases to trimming and J lost 4 bases; unmatched junction nucleotides: 7. The CDR3 is made up of 15 amino acids. The DNA of the CDR3 is TGTGCCAGCAGCTCTCGGGGGGAAACTTACAATGAGCAGTTCTTC. Translating it yields CASSSRGETYNEQFF. Together with reference TRBV11-3 and TRBJ2-1, the CDR3 gives the full variable domain: EAGVVQSPRYKIIEKKQPVAFWCNPISGHNTLYWYLQNLGQGPELLIRYENEEAVDDSQLPKDRFSAERLKGVDSTLKIQPAELGDSAVYLCASSSRGETYNEQFFGPGTRLTVL.

The V call is TRBV7-8, the J call TRBJ1-6; D is perhaps TRBD1 (5 bases). V shed 5 bases and J shed 7 bases, with 15 bases lying between them. CDR3 length: 15 residues. The germline gives CDR1 SGHVS, CDR2 FQNEAQ. The CDR3 loop is CASSINQGSNSPLHF. The CDR3 DNA follows: TGTGCCAGCAGCATAAATCAGGGCTCGAATTCACCCCTCCACTTT.

This chain connects TRBV7-9 to TRBJ2-7, with TRBD1 matching 11 bases. The CDR3 is 15 amino acids. Unmatched junction bases numbered 3, after V lost 3 bases and J lost 2 bases. Germline V gives CDR1 SEHNR, CDR2 FQNEAQ (reference sequence). CDR3 sequence reads: CASSFPDRGPYEQYF. The CDR3 DNA follows: TGTGCCAGCAGCTTCCCGGACAGGGGGCCCTACGAGCAGTACTTC.